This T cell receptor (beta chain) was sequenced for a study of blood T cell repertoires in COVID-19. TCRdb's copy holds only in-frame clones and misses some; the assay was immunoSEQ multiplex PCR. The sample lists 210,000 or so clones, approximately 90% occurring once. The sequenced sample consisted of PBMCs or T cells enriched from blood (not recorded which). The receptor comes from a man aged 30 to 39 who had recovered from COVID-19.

This chain's CDR3 is CASSRTSTGKVVRNEQFF. In nucleotides, the CDR3 is TGTGCCAGCTCCCGAACCTCGACAGGGAAGGTCGTCCGCAATGAGCAGTTCTTC. The genes are TRBV18 and TRBJ2-1; 7 bases line up with TRBD1. The V gene end was trimmed by 6 bases and the J gene end by 6 bases; junction bases not matched to a gene: 20. CDR1 and CDR2 from the germline V gene are KGHSH and LQKENI. The CDR3 sequence is 18 residues long.